The next 14 T cell receptor beta chains were all read from a single sample in a study of neurological immune-mediated disorders. TCRdb ran MiXCR on the 5' RACE reads and lists one entry per CDR3 protein. The table has 15,000 or so distinct CDR3 sequences, about 20% seen once. Material for sequencing was PBMCs. The receptors originated from a middle-aged man in good health.

The CDR3 nucleotides read TGCGCCAGCAGCTTCTTTTCGGGCGTGACCCTCCAAGAGACCCAGTACTTC. Its protein is CASSFFSGVTLQETQYF. This chain uses TRBV5-1 with TRBJ2-5; D remains ambiguous. The V end lost 2 bases, the J end lost 1 base, and 18 bases lay between the germline ends. Germline lookup yields CDR1 SGHRS and CDR2 YFSETQ. The CDR3 sequence is 17 residues long. Looking up the rest from reference TRBV5-1 and TRBJ2-5 gives the full variable domain: KAGVTQTPRYLIKTRGQQVTLSCSPISGHRSVSWYQQTPGQGLQFLFEYFSETQRNKGNFPGRFSGRQFSNSRSEMNVSTLELGDSALYLCASSFFSGVTLQETQYFGPGTRLLVL.

The rearrangement links TRBV7-8 to TRBJ2-3; TRBD2 matches at 9 bases. The length of the CDR3 is 15 residues. The germline V gene encodes CDR1 SGHVS and CDR2 FQNEAQ. Trimming removed 4 bases from V and 2 bases from J; junction bases left unmatched: 4. The CDR3 spells CASSSLAGPTDTQYF. CDR3 DNA sequence: TGTGCCAGCAGCTCACTAGCGGGCCCCACAGATACGCAGTATTTT.

This clonotype was seen repeatedly, ten times or more. The chain is built from TRBV6-6 and TRBJ1-5; TRBD1 agrees at 9 bases. Germline values: CDR1 MNHNY, CDR2 SVGAGI (reference sequence). The CDR3 extends over 18 amino acids. V lost 5 bases to trimming and J lost 0 bases; unmatched junction nucleotides: 11. Here the CDR3 DNA reads TGTGCCAGCAGTAACTTCGGGACAGGGACGATTAGCAATCAGCCCCAGCATTTT. It translates to CASSNFGTGTISNQPQHF.

This sequence joins TRBV20-1 and TRBJ2-1; 10 bases fit TRBD2. The CDR3 has 14 amino acids. V shed 4 bases and J 3 bases; nucleotides not matched to a gene: 3. The germline V gene has CDR1 DFQATT and CDR2 SNEGSKA (reference sequence). The CDR3 DNA sequence: TGCAGTGCTACCGGGACTAGCGACTACAATGAGCAGTTCTTC. Translated: CSATGTSDYNEQFF.

This clonotype appeared once. The V gene is TRBV5-4, the J gene TRBJ2-5, with a tentative D call TRBD2 (5 bases). Looked up from germline, CDR1 is SGHNT and CDR2 is YYREEE (reference sequence). CDR3 length: 14 amino acids. The V end was cut by 0 bases, the J end by 3 bases, with 9 bases between. CDR3 in amino acids: CASSLDPREETQYF. DNA of the CDR3: TGTGCCAGCAGCTTGGATCCGAGGGAAGAGACCCAGTACTTC.

This clonotype has at least ten counts. This chain connects TRBV7-9 to TRBJ2-3, with no clear D. The V gene lost 5 bases and the J gene lost 1 base, with 7 bases spanning the gap. The germline gives CDR1 SEHNR, CDR2 FQNEAQ (reference sequence). The CDR3 extends over 13 amino acids. The CDR3 DNA sequence: TGTGCCAGCAGCCAATGGGGCACAGATACGCAGTATTTT. It encodes CASSQWGTDTQYF.

This clonotype has ten or more counts. The V and J genes are TRBV4-3 and TRBJ2-1, with D possibly matching TRBD1 (6 bases). Trimming took 1 base from V and 7 from J, leaving 14 bases between them. Per the germline V gene, CDR1 is LGHNA and CDR2 is YSLEER. The CDR3 sequence is 15 residues long. For the CDR3, the DNA is TGCGCCAGCAGCCAAGGGGACAACTTCGAAAATGAGCAGTTCTTC. Translating it yields CASSQGDNFENEQFF.

The chain employs TRBV20-1 and TRBJ1-2; tentative D call: TRBD1 (6 bases). In germline, CDR1 is DFQATT, CDR2 SNEGSKA (reference sequence). This CDR3 is 12 amino acids long. Trimming left V 4 bases short and J 8 bases short, with 14 bases between. The CDR3 bases are TGCAGTGCTATGGCTGGGGGGCACGGCTACACCTTC. It encodes CSAMAGGHGYTF.

This clonotype is categorized as medium-sized. J is TRBJ2-5 and V is TRBV20-1, with 7 bases fitting TRBD1. This CDR3 contains 14 residues. V shed 5 bases, J shed 0 bases, and the junction held 6 bases outside the gene matches. CDR1 and CDR2 from the germline V gene are DFQATT and SNEGSKA (reference sequence). Here the CDR3 DNA reads TGCAGTGCTTCTAAGGGACAGTACCAAGAGACCCAGTACTTC. Its protein is CSASKGQYQETQYF.

This clonotype has only a few counts. This chain connects TRBV18 to TRBJ1-5; maybe TRBD1 (5 bases). From germline, CDR1 is KGHSH and CDR2 LQKENI. The CDR3 sequence is 14 residues long. Trimming pared 3 bases from V and 6 bases from J, leaving 12 bases between. The CDR3 sequence is CASSPDLRGQPQHF. The CDR3 DNA reads as TGTGCCAGCTCACCCGACCTAAGGGGTCAGCCCCAGCATTTT.

This clonotype was counted many times. This chain uses TRBV12-3 or TRBV12-4 with TRBJ1-5, with TRBD1 matching over 7 bases. The CDR3 spans 14 residues. The trim removed 5 bases at V and 6 bases at J, leaving 7 bases unmatched. CDR3 sequence (DNA): TGTGCCAGCAGTAGTACAGGGGTGGGTCAGCCCCAGCATTTT. Translating it yields CASSSTGVGQPQHF.

This clonotype was detected ten times or more. The V call is TRBV23-1, the J call TRBJ2-5, with a possible D match to TRBD2 (5 bases). TRBV23-1 is filed as an ORF, its function uncertain. The CDR3 totals 13 residues. V lost 3 bases to trimming and J lost 0 bases, with 5 bases between them. In nucleotides, the CDR3 is TGCGCCAGCAGTCAGAGGGACCAAGAGACCCAGTACTTC. Protein product: CASSQRDQETQYF.

This clonotype was seen many times. The rearrangement joins TRBV5-1 to TRBJ2-2, with a tentative D call TRBD2 (6 bases). Germline V lookup: CDR1 SGHRS, CDR2 YFSETQ. The length of the CDR3 is 15 residues. Trimming cost V 2 bases and J 2 bases, with 10 bases left between them. DNA of the CDR3: TGCGCCAGCAGCTTACTAGCTTCAAACACCGGGGAGCTGTTTTTT. Its protein product is CASSLLASNTGELFF.

This clonotype showed up many times. This chain's CDR3 is CASSLEGNLNEQFF. CDR3 coding DNA: TGTGCCAGCAGCTTAGAAGGCAACCTAAATGAGCAGTTCTTC. V usage is TRBV11-2 and J usage is TRBJ2-1, with D unclear. Trimming removed 0 bases from V and 7 bases from J, with 10 bases in between. Germline CDR1 reads SGHAT; CDR2 reads FQNNGV. The CDR3 is 14 residues long.